Each of the 17 T cell receptor beta chains below was sequenced from the same sample in a study of glioma-infiltrating T cells after dendritic cell vaccination. Generated by immunoSEQ multiplex PCR, the TCRdb table keeps only in-frame clones and is missing some. The repertoire includes 3,200 or so clones, 60% to 80% of them detected once, and 4.4% sits in the top ten. This material consisted of tumor tissue, taken before dendritic cell vaccination. The source of these receptors is a human donor with glioblastoma.

V usage is TRBV28 and J usage is TRBJ1-1; 7 nucleotides align to TRBD1. The CDR3 contains 13 residues. The junction had 1 base not matched to a gene; V was cut back by 3 bases and J by 3 bases. CDR1 is MDHEN, CDR2 SYDVKM, per germline. CDR3 amino acids: CASSFTGDTEAFF. The CDR3 coding sequence is TGTGCCAGCAGTTTCACAGGGGACACTGAAGCTTTCTTT.

The chain combines TRBV7-9 with TRBJ2-7, with 8 nucleotides matching TRBD1. This CDR3 comprises 12 residues. Looked up from germline, CDR1 is SEHNR and CDR2 is FQNEAQ (reference sequence). The J segment lost 5 bases and the V segment lost 5 bases, leaving 2 bases of the junction unmatched. The CDR3: CASSKDRDEQYF. CDR3 sequence (DNA): TGTGCCAGCAGCAAGGACAGGGACGAGCAGTACTTC.

The J gene is TRBJ1-6, the V gene TRBV27; D is unclear. Between the trimmed V and J ends, which lost 2 bases and 10 bases, there was a span of 12 bases. Per the germline V gene, CDR1 is MNHEY and CDR2 is SMNVEV (reference sequence). The CDR3 covers 14 residues. CDR3 sequence reads: CASSLGRPGSPLHF. CDR3 bases: TGTGCCAGCAGTTTAGGCCGTCCGGGGTCACCCCTCCACTTT.

The V gene is TRBV13, the J gene TRBJ2-7; possible D gene TRBD1, 6 bases. The V end was cut by 2 bases, the J end by 2 bases, with 10 bases between. Germline assignment: CDR1 PRHDT and CDR2 FYEKMQ (reference sequence). CDR3 length equals 14 residues. The CDR3 DNA reads TGTGCCAGCAGCTTATTTGGGGGCCCCTACGAGCAGTACTTC. Amino acids: CASSLFGGPYEQYF.

The chain employs TRBV19 and TRBJ2-3, with TRBD2 identical over 7 bases. V dropped 9 bases and J dropped 0; count of bases not matched to a gene: 12. The germline V gene has CDR1 LNHDA and CDR2 SQIVND (reference sequence). The CDR3 covers 16 residues. CDR3 bases: TGTGCCAGCCGCAAGGGGAGCGGGGCGAGCACAGATACGCAGTATTTT. Translated, it gives CASRKGSGASTDTQYF.

This chain joins TRBV29-1 and TRBJ2-5; TRBD2 matches at 13 bases. Trimming removed 1 base from V and 2 bases from J; junction bases left unmatched: 7. The CDR3 loop spans 17 amino acids. Looked up from germline, CDR1 is SQVTM and CDR2 is ANQGSEA. The CDR3 DNA follows: TGCAGCGTTGAAGTTCCCACTAGCGGGGGGGAGCAAGAGACCCAGTACTTC. Translated, it gives CSVEVPTSGGEQETQYF.

J is TRBJ2-3 and V is TRBV7-6, with D maybe TRBD2 (6 bases). The V gene's germline CDR1 is SGHVS and CDR2 FNYEAQ. Trimming removed 5 bases at V and 0 bases at J, with 12 bases between. The CDR3 has 15 residues. The CDR3 loop reads CASSAGLGSTDTQYF. DNA of the CDR3: TGTGCCAGCAGCGCGGGACTCGGGAGCACAGATACGCAGTATTTT.

The V and J genes are TRBV9 and TRBJ2-3, with D possibly matching TRBD2 (6 bases). The CDR3 is made up of 20 amino acids. Germline values: CDR1 SGDLS, CDR2 YYNGEE. Trimming removed 3 bases at V and 0 bases at J, with 26 bases between. In DNA, the CDR3 is TGTGCCAGCAGCGAGGGGAGCGGGCCCAGGGTAATTTCTAGCACAGATACGCAGTATTTT. It is translated as CASSEGSGPRVISSTDTQYF.

The chain employs TRBV6-5 and TRBJ2-1; D is unresolved. The CDR3 is 16 residues long. Germline-derived CDR1 and CDR2 are MNHEY and SVGAGI. Trimming removed 0 bases from V and 5 bases from J, with 14 bases in between. The CDR3 region has the DNA TGTGCCAGCAGTTACTCGGGCGCTACTTTCGACAATGAGCAGTTCTTC. The encoded protein is CASSYSGATFDNEQFF.

The chain carries TRBV30 and TRBJ2-2; TRBD2 aligns across 9 bases. CDR3 length: 15 amino acids. Germline V gene data show CDR1 as GTSNPN and CDR2 as SVGIG (reference sequence). Losses at the gene ends were 1 base for V and 7 bases for J; bases not matched to a gene: 7. In nucleotides, the CDR3 is TGTGCCTGGAGTGGACGTAGCGGGGGAATCGGGGAGCTGTTTTTT. Its translation is CAWSGRSGGIGELFF.

The chain couples TRBV4-3 to TRBJ2-2; D is undetermined. This CDR3 region has 16 residues. V gave up 2 bases and J gave up 3 bases, with 13 bases separating them. CDR1 and CDR2 (germline): LGHNA, YSLEER. CDR3 coding DNA: TGCGCCAGCAGCCAACAGCGACGCAGCGACACCGGGGAGCTGTTTTTT. Its protein is CASSQQRRSDTGELFF.

The V call is TRBV28, the J call TRBJ2-6, with 10 bases identical to TRBD1. The V segment lost 3 bases and the J segment 2 bases; nucleotides outside the gene matches: 4. The germline CDR1 and CDR2 sequences are MDHEN and SYDVKM. CDR3 length: 17 residues. The CDR3 spells CASSLRTGGPGANVLTF. DNA for the CDR3: TGTGCCAGCAGTTTGAGGACAGGGGGGCCTGGGGCCAACGTCCTGACTTTC.

This rearrangement joins TRBV4-2 to TRBJ1-3; D might be TRBD1 (6 bases). V lost 2 bases and J lost 0, with 23 bases in between. The germline gives CDR1 LGHNA, CDR2 YNFKEQ. This CDR3 is built from 20 residues. Here the CDR3 DNA reads TGTGCCAGCAGCCAATATTGGGGGCGGGAGCCCCTTACCTCTGGAAACACCATATATTTT. Protein: CASSQYWGREPLTSGNTIYF.

V is TRBV5-1 and J is TRBJ1-4, with D maybe TRBD1 (5 bases). V shed 0 bases and J shed 7 bases, with 13 bases lying between them. Germline V CDR1 and CDR2: SGHRS, YFSETQ. This CDR3 comprises 15 residues. The CDR3 region has the DNA TGCGCCAGCAGCTTGGCGTCGGGGGGAGCTGAAAAACTGTTTTTT. Protein sequence: CASSLASGGAEKLFF.

The chain combines TRBV28 with TRBJ2-7; TRBD2 matches at 11 bases. In germline, CDR1 is MDHEN, CDR2 SYDVKM. The CDR3 runs to 17 residues. The junction had 12 bases not matched to a gene; V was cut back by 4 bases and J by 4 bases. CDR3 coding DNA: TGTGCCAGCAGTTCTCCCCCGGGAACTAGCGGGGGATACGAGCAGTACTTC. Its protein product is CASSSPPGTSGGYEQYF.

By share, this clone ranks as large. This chain uses TRBV19 with TRBJ1-1; D perhaps matches TRBD1 (6 bases). The CDR3 extends over 16 amino acids. Germline CDR1 LNHDA, CDR2 SQIVND (reference sequence). With 3 bases removed from V and 3 bases from J, the gap between germline ends came to 17 bases. CDR3 bases: TGTGCCAGTAGTATGCCCAGGGGCAAATGGGACACTGAAGCTTTCTTT. Translated: CASSMPRGKWDTEAFF. Using reference TRBV19 and TRBJ1-1 for the parts outside the CDR3, the full variable domain is DGGITQSPKYLFRKEGQNVTLSCEQNLNHDAMYWYRQDPGQGLRLIYYSQIVNDFQKGDIAEGYSVSREKKESFPLTVTSAQKNPTAFYLCASSMPRGKWDTEAFFGQGTRLTVV.

This chain links TRBV4-3 with TRBJ2-7; the match to TRBD2 covers 11 bases. The CDR3 runs to 14 residues. The germline V gene encodes CDR1 LGHNA and CDR2 YSLEER. The junction had 0 bases not matched to a gene; V was cut back by 2 bases and J by 3 bases. This CDR3 is CASSQLAGGYEQYF. CDR3 DNA sequence: TGCGCCAGCAGCCAACTAGCGGGGGGCTACGAGCAGTACTTC.